A selection of T cell receptor beta chains follows, all from one sample in a study of T-cell reconstitution after alpha-beta-depleted transplantation in children. TCRdb re-called the PCR reads with MiXCR, one entry per CDR3 protein. The sample carries more than 250,000 distinct CDR3 sequences, 9.9% recorded once. The sample in question was PBMCs from the stem cell graft donor, obtained from the stem cell graft. These TCRs come from a human donor who donated a stem cell graft to a child with SCID. The CDR3 runs from the conserved cysteine through the conserved F or W. D genes are given only for firm matches. Part of the rows lack a size; the others show once, few, many or a class for expanded clones.

D gene | J gene | clone size | V gene | CDR3 protein | CDR3 DNA
TRBD2 | TRBJ2-3 | few | TRBV20-1 | CSASWLSGGADTQYF | TGCAGTGCTAGTTGGTTAAGCGGGGGGGCAGATACGCAGTATTTT
TRBD2 | TRBJ2-3 | NA | TRBV5-1 | CASSGGEADTQYF | TGCGCCAGCAGCGGGGGGGAAGCAGATACGCAGTATTTT
NA | TRBJ2-7 | NA | TRBV12-3/TRBV12-4 | CASSLVVGTVYF | TGTGCCAGCAGTTTAGTAGTCGGGACGGTTTACTTC
TRBD2 | TRBJ2-5 | NA | TRBV3-1 | CATTQGLLAGVVETQYF | TGTGCCACCACCCAAGGGTTACTAGCGGGGGTAGTGGAGACCCAGTACTTC
NA | TRBJ2-7 | NA | TRBV7-9 | CASSSTEGTYEQYF | TGTGCCAGCAGCTCAACTGAGGGAACCTACGAGCAGTACTTC
NA | TRBJ2-3 | many | TRBV10-3 | CAISDQGLTDTQYF | TGTGCCATCAGTGATCAGGGTCTGACAGATACGCAGTATTTT
TRBD1 | TRBJ2-1 | few | TRBV7-6 | CASSFSVGTDSISSYNEQFF | TGTGCCAGCAGCTTTTCTGTCGGGACAGATTCAATCAGCTCCTACAATGAGCAGTTCTTC
NA | TRBJ1-2 | few | TRBV5-1 | CASSLAGGESIYGYTF | TGCGCCAGCAGCTTGGCCGGGGGCGAAAGTATCTATGGCTACACCTTC
NA | TRBJ1-4 | few | TRBV29-1 | CSVASAGSNEKLFF | TGCAGCGTTGCGTCGGCAGGGTCTAATGAAAAACTGTTTTTT
TRBD2 | TRBJ2-7 | few | TRBV7-2 | CASSLKGGGPSYEQYF | TGTGCCAGCAGCTTAAAGGGCGGGGGGCCCTCCTACGAGCAGTACTTC
NA | TRBJ2-1 | NA | TRBV2 | CASRRRASNEQFF | TGTGCCAGCAGACGAAGGGCTAGCAATGAGCAGTTCTTC
TRBD2 | TRBJ2-3 | NA | TRBV24-1 | CATSDPSGGAADTQYF | TGTGCCACCAGTGATCCTAGCGGGGGGGCCGCAGATACGCAGTATTTT
NA | TRBJ2-3 | few | TRBV5-1 | CASSFMGDTDTQYF | TGCGCCAGCAGCTTCATGGGGGACACAGATACGCAGTATTTT
NA | TRBJ2-3 | NA | TRBV28 | CASSLGPAADTQYF | TGTGCCAGCAGCCTCGGGCCCGCGGCAGATACGCAGTATTTT
TRBD2 | TRBJ2-7 | NA | TRBV20-1 | CSASFLAGAYEQYF | TGCAGTGCTAGTTTTCTAGCGGGCGCCTACGAGCAGTACTTC
NA | TRBJ1-4 | few | TRBV12-3/TRBV12-4 | CASSFEGGNEKLFF | TGTGCCAGCAGTTTTGAGGGGGGTAATGAAAAACTGTTTTTT
NA | TRBJ2-7 | NA | TRBV6-2/TRBV6-3 | CASSYSPRGEQYF | TGTGCCAGCAGTTACTCCCCCCGAGGGGAGCAGTACTTC